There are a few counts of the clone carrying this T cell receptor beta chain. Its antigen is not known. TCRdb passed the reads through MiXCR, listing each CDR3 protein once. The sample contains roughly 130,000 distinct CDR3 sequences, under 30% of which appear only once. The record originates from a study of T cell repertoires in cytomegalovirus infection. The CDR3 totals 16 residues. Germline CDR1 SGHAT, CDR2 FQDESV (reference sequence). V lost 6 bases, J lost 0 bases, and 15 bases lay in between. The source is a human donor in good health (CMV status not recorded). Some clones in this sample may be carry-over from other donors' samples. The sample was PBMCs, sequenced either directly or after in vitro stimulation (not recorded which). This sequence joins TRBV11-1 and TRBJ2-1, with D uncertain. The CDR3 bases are TGTGCCAGCAGGGCCCTTTGGCGGAGCTCCTACAATGAGCAGTTCTTC. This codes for CASRALWRSSYNEQFF.